The T cell receptor (beta chain) described here comes from a study of T cells in Graves' hyperthyroidism and ophthalmopathy. Study-wide results and caveats: The model's output predicted ophthalmopathy at a median of about 5.9 months prior to onset. Among clonotypes expanded in thyroid above 0.001, most were also found in blood.

Cells are PBMCs isolated from over 7.5 ml of fresh blood. Amplified TCR beta CDR3 regions came from RNA transcripts. The study used the HTBI primer set for a first-round RT-PCR of the TCR CDR3. TCRdb used MiXCR to reprocess the multiplex PCR reads, holding one entry per CDR3 protein. The data contain approximately 400,000 distinct CDR3 sequences, 19% of them singletons. In this sample, this clonotype turned up many times. Antigen unknown. The CDR3 contains 20 residues. J lost 1 base, V lost 7 bases, and 18 bases had no gene match. The germline V gene encodes CDR1 MGHDK and CDR2 SYGVNS. Sample: blood. The TCR was taken from a woman aged 18-35 years with Graves' hyperthyroidism. The rearrangement uses TRBV25-1 and TRBJ1-5; 11 bases align to TRBD1. CDR3 loop: CASTSPVDRGPLVSNQPQHF. CDR3 sequence (DNA): TGTGCCAGCACAAGCCCCGTGGACAGGGGGCCCTTGGTAAGCAATCAGCCCCAGCATTTT. Variable domain in full (rest from reference TRBV25-1 and TRBJ1-5): EADIYQTPRYLVIGTGKKITLECSQTMGHDKMYWYQQDPGMELHLIHYSYGVNSTEKGDLSSESTVSRIRTEHFPLTLESARPSHTSQYLCASTSPVDRGPLVSNQPQHFGDGTRLSIL.